Below, one T cell receptor beta chain is given with its context. The antigen remains undetermined. These data come from a study of T cell responses to AZD1222 COVID-19 vaccine. Broader study findings: No day 14 peak samples; only post-peak repertoires were characterized. Baseline testing showed seropositivity in only a handful of AZD1222 recipients. The sample set comprised mostly white British donors with more females, and clonal diversity was possibly underestimated.

V shed 0 bases and J 2 bases; nucleotides not matched to a gene: 9. The germline V gene has CDR1 LNHDA and CDR2 SQIVND (reference sequence). The CDR3 has 18 amino acids. Assay: immunoSEQ multiplex PCR; the TCRdb copy retains only in-frame clones and omits some. In the table there are approximately 180,000 clones, roughly nine tenths of which are singletons. The origin of this receptor is an adult in good health. The source was peripheral blood, collected on day 0 of AZD1222 vaccination. The chain employs TRBV19 and TRBJ2-3, with 9 bases lining up with TRBD2. The CDR3: CASSIDHRERGATDTQYF. The CDR3 coding sequence is TGTGCCAGTAGTATAGATCACCGTGAGCGGGGGGCCACAGATACGCAGTATTTT. The entire variable domain, with the rest obtained from reference TRBV19 and TRBJ2-3, is as follows: DGGITQSPKYLFRKEGQNVTLSCEQNLNHDAMYWYRQDPGQGLRLIYYSQIVNDFQKGDIAEGYSVSREKKESFPLTVTSAQKNPTAFYLCASSIDHRERGATDTQYFGPGTRLTVL.